The source of this T cell receptor beta chain is a study of blood T cell repertoires in COVID-19. Study context: PBMCs, B-cell-depleted T cells, or T cells were the source of the cDNA or gDNA that made up the material.

Under the authors' procedure: How many nucleated cells were present was estimated from reference gene primer amplification. Sequenced by immunoSEQ multiplex PCR; TCRdb stores in-frame clones only, minus some. V, J and clone size reflect that table, while D and trimming were determined from the DNA. The repertoire holds under 250,000 clones, 86% seen once, with under 14% in the top ten. The CDR3 has 13 residues. Germline V lookup: CDR1 SGDLS, CDR2 YYNGEE. V lost 5 bases to trimming and J lost 3 bases, with 11 bases between them. The genes are TRBV9 and TRBJ1-1; D is unclear. The clonotype comes from a man aged 45-65 years with COVID-19, enrolled during active disease. The sample consisted of peripheral blood. The CDR3 sequence: CASSRDGDTEAFF. The CDR3 DNA sequence: TGTGCCAGCAGTCGGGATGGAGACACTGAAGCTTTCTTT.